The clone carrying this T cell receptor beta chain was observed a few times. The assay was immunoSEQ multiplex PCR, and TCRdb's table has in-frame clones only and misses some. The table shows 20,000 to 25,000 clones, with approximately 73% occurring only once. With 5 bases removed from V and 6 bases from J, the gap between germline ends came to 20 bases. CDR3 length: 16 residues. Germline V gives CDR1 SGHNT, CDR2 YENEEA. Ipilimumab, 1 mg/kg, started 14 to 28 days after autologous transplant. This sample stems from a study of ipilimumab plus nivolumab after autologous stem cell transplantation. The overall study: Median doses per patient: 5 ipilimumab, under 10 nivolumab. Both relapsed and primary refractory DLBCL were included.

The sequencing used PBMCs, collected in a trial of ipilimumab plus nivolumab as post-transplant consolidation. The genes are TRBV11-3 and TRBJ2-4, with D maybe TRBD1 (6 bases). The clonotype was recovered from a male donor with diffuse large B-cell lymphoma. CDR3 nucleotide sequence: TGTGCCAGCAGCCCCTTAGCCCCTCAGGACAGAAACATTCAGTACTTC. Translation gives CASSPLAPQDRNIQYF.